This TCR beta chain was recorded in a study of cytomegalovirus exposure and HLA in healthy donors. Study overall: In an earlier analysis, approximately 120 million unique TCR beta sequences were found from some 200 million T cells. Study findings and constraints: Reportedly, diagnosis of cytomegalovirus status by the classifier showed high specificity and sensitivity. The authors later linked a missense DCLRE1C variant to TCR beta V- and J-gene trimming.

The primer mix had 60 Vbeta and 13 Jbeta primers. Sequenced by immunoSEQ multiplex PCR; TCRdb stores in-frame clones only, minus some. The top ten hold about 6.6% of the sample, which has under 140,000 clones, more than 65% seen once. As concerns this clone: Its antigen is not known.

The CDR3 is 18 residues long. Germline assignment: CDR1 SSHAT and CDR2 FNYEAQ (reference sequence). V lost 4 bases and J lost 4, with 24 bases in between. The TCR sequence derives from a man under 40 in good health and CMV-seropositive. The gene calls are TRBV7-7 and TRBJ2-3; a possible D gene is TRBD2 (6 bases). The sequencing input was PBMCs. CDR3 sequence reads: CASSSKVSGTGCPDTQYF. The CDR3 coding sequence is TGTGCCAGCAGCTCAAAGGTCTCCGGGACTGGATGCCCAGATACGCAGTATTTT.